This T cell receptor beta chain was recorded in a study of blood T cell repertoires in COVID-19. In the study overall: Collection of acute and convalescent COVID-19 samples took place in the United States, Italy and Spain.

Sequencing was performed with immunoSEQ multiplex PCR; in TCRdb, only in-frame clones are kept and a portion is missing. The sample holds more than 350,000 clones, approximately 90% seen once. CDR1 and CDR2 (germline): SGHAT, FQNNGV. V dropped 5 bases and J dropped 4; count of bases not matched to a gene: 7. The CDR3 runs 15 residues. This chain joins TRBV11-2 and TRBJ1-3; 8 nucleotides align to TRBD1. This clonotype was obtained from a woman aged 45-59 years who had recovered from COVID-19. The sample taken for sequencing was PBMCs or T cells enriched from blood (not recorded which). This CDR3 is CASSPRTGTGNTIYF. CDR3 DNA: TGTGCCAGCAGCCCGAGGACAGGGACAGGAAACACCATATATTTT. The whole variable domain, filled in from reference TRBV11-2 and TRBJ1-3, reads EAGVAQSPRYKIIEKRQSVAFWCNPISGHATLYWYQQILGQGPKLLIQFQNNGVVDDSQLPKDRFSAERLKGVDSTLKIQPAKLEDSAVYLCASSPRTGTGNTIYFGEGSWLTVV.